Reported below is one T cell receptor (beta chain). No antigen is known for it. These data come from a study of identical twins. General study findings and limits: Twins' surplus sharing was weaker for beta out-of-frame sequences. With abundant cord blood beta clonotypes, insertions were fewer; memory repertoires showed no such pattern.

Among all donors, each was a healthy Caucasian. The authors used template switching to add a universal primer site and gave cDNA unique molecular identifiers. One entry per CDR3 protein results from TCRdb running MiXCR on the 5' RACE reads. This sample yields 1.5 million to 2 million distinct CDR3 sequences, of which 25% to 35% are seen a single time; about 0.27% belongs to the top ten. Germline V gene sequence: CDR1 SEHNR, CDR2 FQNEAQ (reference sequence). V was pared by 5 bases and J by 1 base, with 14 bases between. The CDR3 sequence is 16 residues long. The rearrangement uses TRBV7-9 and TRBJ1-4, with unresolved D. The source material was cord blood. This receptor was identified in a newborn girl in good health. The CDR3 protein is CASSLGSLLTNEKLFF. The CDR3 DNA is TGTGCCAGCAGCCTGGGGAGTCTTCTAACTAATGAAAAACTGTTTTTT.